These T cell receptor beta chains were read from a single sample in a study of blood T cell repertoires in COVID-19. Profiled with immunoSEQ multiplex PCR; TCRdb holds only in-frame clones, not every one. The top ten clones hold 4.4% of a sample with 180,000 or so clones, approximately 82% of them seen once. Sample: PBMCs or T cells enriched from blood (not recorded which). Every receptor here comes from a woman in her fifties or sixties who had recovered from COVID-19. Each CDR3 is given with its conserved first and last residue. D genes are given only for firm matches. Size is stated for part of the rows, as once, few or many counts, or as a class when the clone is expanded.

d_gene	v_gene	abundance	j_gene	CDR3nt	CDR3aa
TRBD1	TRBV24-1	.	TRBJ1-5	TGTGCCACCAGTGATCCCCGACAGGGGTTGGGCCCCCAGCATTTT	CATSDPRQGLGPQHF
.	TRBV6-5	.	TRBJ1-3	TGTGCCAGTTCGACAGGTTCGACTGGAAACACCATATATTTT	CASSTGSTGNTIYF
.	TRBV12-3/TRBV12-4	.	TRBJ1-2	TGTGCCAGCAGTTTTGGGGGGGGATATGGCTACACCTTC	CASSFGGGYGYTF
TRBD1	TRBV29-1	.	TRBJ2-5	TGCAGCGGGGGGCTTCAGGGGGCCCAGTACTTC	CSGGLQGAQYF
TRBD1	TRBV28	.	TRBJ1-1	TGTGCCAGCAGTCCCACGGGACAGGGGGTTGGCACTGAAGCTTTCTTT	CASSPTGQGVGTEAFF
TRBD1	TRBV15	.	TRBJ1-6	TGTGCCACCAGCAAGGGGGCGAGGGGATCGAATTCACCCCTCCACTTT	CATSKGARGSNSPLHF
.	TRBV7-9	.	TRBJ1-2	TGTGCCAGCAGCCCCCCCCGGCGGCACTATGGCTACACCTTC	CASSPPRRHYGYTF
.	TRBV28	.	TRBJ1-2	TGTGCCAGCAGTACCCCCGGGGGGCAAGGCTATGGCTACACCTTC	CASSTPGGQGYGYTF
.	TRBV16	.	TRBJ1-5	TGTGCCAGCACCGCCTTGGGGCAAGAGGGGGTCCGGAACAATCAGCCCCAGCATTTT	CASTALGQEGVRNNQPQHF
.	TRBV3-1/TRBV3-2	.	TRBJ1-1	TGTGCCAGCAGCCCTTCCAGGGGCCGGAGCACTGAAGCTTTCTTT	CASSPSRGRSTEAFF
.	TRBV30	.	TRBJ1-1	TGTGCCTGGAGTGTAGCGGGGCTGAACACTGAAGCTTTCTTT	CAWSVAGLNTEAFF
.	TRBV29-1	.	TRBJ1-5	TGCAGCGTTGATACTGGTAGTGGCGGGAATCAGCCCCAGCATTTT	CSVDTGSGGNQPQHF
TRBD1	TRBV6-5	.	TRBJ2-3	TGTGCCAGCAGTTACGGGACAGTGTTCGCAGATACGCAGTATTTT	CASSYGTVFADTQYF
TRBD1	TRBV2	.	TRBJ1-5	TGTGCCAGCAGCAGCGGACAGGGAACGCAGCCCCAGCATTTT	CASSSGQGTQPQHF
.	TRBV9	.	TRBJ1-2	TGTGCCAGCAGCGTGGGGGGGCAGGACTATGGCTACACCTTC	CASSVGGQDYGYTF
TRBD1	TRBV5-4	.	TRBJ1-1	TGTGCCCATGGGGTGGGGACAGGGGTAGTTGAAGCTTTCTTT	CAHGVGTGVVEAFF
.	TRBV19	.	TRBJ1-2	TGTGCCAGTAGTAGGACCGGGGTTGGGTATGGCTACACCTTC	CASSRTGVGYGYTF
TRBD2	TRBV19	.	TRBJ2-4	TGTGCCAGTAGTGTCGGACTAGCGGGTAACATTCAGTACTTC	CASSVGLAGNIQYF
TRBD1	TRBV2	.	TRBJ2-5	TGTGCCAGCCACAGGGGCCTACATGGGCGGGAGACCCAGTACTTC	CASHRGLHGRETQYF
.	TRBV21-1	.	TRBJ1-2	TGTGCCAGCAGCAAAGCTAGGGAGCGCGGCTACACCTTC	CASSKARERGYTF
TRBD2	TRBV10-1	.	TRBJ2-1	TGCGCCAGCAGTGAGTCGATATCGGCGGGAGGAATGAATGAGCAGTTCTTC	CASSESISAGGMNEQFF
.	TRBV5-5	.	TRBJ2-3	TGTGCCAGCAGCTTTAGAGATGCAGATACGCAGTATTTT	CASSFRDADTQYF
.	TRBV4-3	.	TRBJ1-3	TGCGCCAGCAGCCACCTTAAAGGACAGACCTCTGGAAACACCATATATTTT	CASSHLKGQTSGNTIYF
TRBD1	TRBV6-5	.	TRBJ2-6	TGTGCCAGCAGAAACGAGGGGGCCGGGGCCAACGTCCTGACTTTC	CASRNEGAGANVLTF
TRBD1	TRBV28	.	TRBJ2-3	TGTGCCAGCAGTCCTATCGGGACAGGGGCTAGCACAGATACGCAGTATTTT	CASSPIGTGASTDTQYF
.	TRBV10-3	.	TRBJ1-5	TGTGCCATCAAGGGAGAAGGGTCCTATCAGCCCCAGCATTTT	CAIKGEGSYQPQHF
.	TRBV7-9	once	TRBJ1-4	TGTGCCAGCAGCTTAGGGGCCAATGAAAAACTGTTTTTT	CASSLGANEKLFF
.	TRBV12-3/TRBV12-4	.	TRBJ2-5	TGTGCCAGCAGTTTTGCGGTCCAAGAGACCCAGTACTTC	CASSFAVQETQYF
.	TRBV28	.	TRBJ1-3	TGTGCCAGCAGTTTTGCGAGCTCTGGAAACACCATATATTTT	CASSFASSGNTIYF
.	TRBV5-1	.	TRBJ1-5	TGCGCCAGCAGACCCGACAGTGATAGCAATCAGCCCCAGCATTTT	CASRPDSDSNQPQHF
.	TRBV7-8	.	TRBJ1-1	TGTGCCAGCAGCAAAAATACTGCCACTGAAGCTTTCTTT	CASSKNTATEAFF
.	TRBV5-6	.	TRBJ1-2	TGTGCCAGCAGCTTGTTAGTTCAGGGCCCAAACTATGGCTACACCTTC	CASSLLVQGPNYGYTF
TRBD2	TRBV13	.	TRBJ2-1	TGTGCCAGCAGCCCCGAGCGGGGCTCCTACAATGAGCAGTTCTTC	CASSPERGSYNEQFF
.	TRBV7-9	.	TRBJ1-3	TGTGCCAGCAGCTCATCAGAAAACACCATATATTTT	CASSSSENTIYF
.	TRBV7-6	.	TRBJ1-1	TGTGCCAGCAGCCAGGGGAACACTGAAGCTTTCTTT	CASSQGNTEAFF
TRBD2	TRBV2	.	TRBJ2-2	TGTGCCAGCAGTGAAGCTCCACTAGCGGGAGCTGACACCGGGGAGCTGTTTTTT	CASSEAPLAGADTGELFF